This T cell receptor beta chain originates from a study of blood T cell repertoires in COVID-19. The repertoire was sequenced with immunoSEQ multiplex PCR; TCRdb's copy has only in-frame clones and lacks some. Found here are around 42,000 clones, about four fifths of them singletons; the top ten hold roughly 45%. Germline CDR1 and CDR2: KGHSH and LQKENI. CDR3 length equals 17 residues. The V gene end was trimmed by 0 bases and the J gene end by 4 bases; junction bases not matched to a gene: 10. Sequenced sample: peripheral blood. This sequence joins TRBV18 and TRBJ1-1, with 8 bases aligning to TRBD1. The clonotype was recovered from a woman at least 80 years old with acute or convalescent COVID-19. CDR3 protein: CASSPPQGGIYSTEAFF. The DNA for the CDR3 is TGTGCCAGCTCACCACCACAGGGGGGGATCTACTCCACTGAAGCTTTCTTT.